This T cell receptor (beta chain) was documented in a study of Ad26.COV2.S vaccination and SARS-CoV-2 variants. On the study more broadly: The donor belonged to the COV1001 Ad26.COV2.S trial arm.

The sample's treatment: roughly 20 received Ad26.COV2.S at low or high dose, single or two shots; several received placebo; per-sample allocation not given. At day 63 after the first vaccine or placebo injection, samples were drawn. Vaccination used an Ad26 vector expressing Wuhan-strain SARS-CoV-2 spike. On this clone itself: Its antigen remains unknown.

Germline CDR1 and CDR2: SGHRS and YFSETQ. The CDR3 spans 16 residues. With 0 bases removed from V and 2 bases from J, the gap between germline ends came to 14 bases. Study findings and constraints: Breadth measured for non-spike TCRs was similar across vaccine and placebo recipients.

Sequencing was performed with immunoSEQ multiplex PCR; in TCRdb, only in-frame clones are kept and a portion is missing. The data contain roughly 420,000 clones, 89% of them singletons. This TCR was recovered from a person aged 18-60 years who received the Ad26.COV2.S COVID-19 vaccine or a placebo. The source material was peripheral blood, sampled in a trial of Ad26.COV2.S vaccine versus placebo. The chain employs TRBV5-1 and TRBJ2-5, with D possibly being TRBD1 (5 bases). Here the CDR3 DNA reads TGCGCCAGCAGCTTGGTACCCAGGGTCATACAAGAGACCCAGTACTTC. Translated, it gives CASSLVPRVIQETQYF.